This record looks at one T cell receptor (beta chain) sequence and its context. Sequencing was performed with immunoSEQ multiplex PCR; in TCRdb, only in-frame clones are kept and a portion is missing. The profile shows 55,000 to 80,000 clones, over 75% of them singletons. This record belongs to a study of OX40 agonist ivuxolimab in advanced cancers. Losses at the gene ends were 0 bases for V and 4 bases for J; bases not matched to a gene: 7. The CDR3 consists of 17 residues. Per the germline V gene, CDR1 is LNHDA and CDR2 is SQIVND (reference sequence). The specimen comprised CD4+ or CD8+ T cells sorted from blood, sampled in a trial of the OX40 agonist ivuxolimab. The V gene is TRBV19, the J gene TRBJ2-3; 10 bases align to TRBD2. The sequence was obtained from an adult with an advanced solid tumor such as melanoma, head and neck, liver or kidney cancer. The CDR3 loop reads CASSIDVSSGSSDTQYF. CDR3 bases: TGTGCCAGTAGTATAGATGTCTCTAGCGGGAGTTCAGATACGCAGTATTTT.